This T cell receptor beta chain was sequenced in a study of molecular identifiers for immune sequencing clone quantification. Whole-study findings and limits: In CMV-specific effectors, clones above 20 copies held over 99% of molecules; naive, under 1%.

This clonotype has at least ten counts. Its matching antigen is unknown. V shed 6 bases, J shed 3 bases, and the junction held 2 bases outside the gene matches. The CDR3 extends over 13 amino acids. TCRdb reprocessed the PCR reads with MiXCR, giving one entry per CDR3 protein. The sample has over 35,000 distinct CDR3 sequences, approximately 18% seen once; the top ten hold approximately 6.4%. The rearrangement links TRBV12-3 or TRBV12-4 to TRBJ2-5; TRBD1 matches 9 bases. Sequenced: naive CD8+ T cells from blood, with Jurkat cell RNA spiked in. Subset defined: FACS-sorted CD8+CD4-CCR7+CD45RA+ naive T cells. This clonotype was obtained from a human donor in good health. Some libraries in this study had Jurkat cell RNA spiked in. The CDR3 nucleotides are TGTGCCAGCAGCCGGGACAGGGAAGAGACCCAGTACTTC. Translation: CASSRDREETQYF.